The following is a TCR beta chain sequence with its context. The antigen is unknown. CDR1 is SQVTM and CDR2 is ANQGSEA in the germline V gene. The CDR3 runs 13 residues. This sample stems from a study of CXCR3-negative and CXCR3-positive naive CD8 T cells. Libraries of TRB cDNA were made by 5' RACE and carried UMIs. Using the 5' RACE reads, TCRdb records one entry per CDR3 protein without DNA. This sample's table has 150,000 or so distinct CDR3 sequences. Study-wide findings and caveats: Diversity was high in both naive subsets and much lower in memory cells.

The chain recombines TRBV29-1 with TRBJ2-2; with no DNA, the TCRdb D assignment of TRBD1 cannot be verified. This clonotype was obtained from a human donor in good health. Some clones in this sample may be carry-over from other donors' samples. Sequenced material: naive CXCR3- CD8+ T cells from blood. This sample's subset: CD45RO-CCR7+CD27+CD95- naive CD8+ T cells lacking CXCR3 (TNR3-). CDR3 residues: CSVGQGNTGELFF.